The 6 T cell receptor beta chains listed next were all sequenced from one sample in a study of blood T cell repertoires in COVID-19. Data came from immunoSEQ multiplex PCR; TCRdb stores just in-frame clones and leaves some out. The table includes about 130,000 clones, around 70% detected once. The sample was peripheral blood. The origin of the receptors is a man aged 80 or over with COVID-19, enrolled during active disease.

V usage is TRBV3-1 (or the pseudogene TRBV3-2) and J usage is TRBJ2-1; TRBD2 aligns across 10 bases. Germline CDR1 and CDR2: LGHDT and YNNKEL (reference sequence). J gave up 0 bases and V 4 bases, and 3 bases lay outside the gene matches. This CDR3 spans 16 amino acids. The CDR3 here is CASSPIAGGSYNEQFF. Here the CDR3 DNA reads TGTGCCAGCAGCCCAATAGCGGGAGGCTCCTACAATGAGCAGTTCTTC.

V and J are TRBV19 and TRBJ2-1; D is uncertain. Trimming left V 6 bases short and J 6 bases short, with 18 bases between. The CDR3 totals 15 residues. Germline V gene lookup returns CDR1 LNHDA and CDR2 SQIVND (reference sequence). DNA of the CDR3: TGTGCCAGTAGAAAAGCGTCCGGCCCCCCCAATGAGCAGTTCTTC. This gives the protein CASRKASGPPNEQFF.

This clone was detected a few times. The V and J genes are TRBV7-6 and TRBJ1-2; TRBD1 agrees at 8 bases. With 5 bases clipped from V and 8 bases from J, the junction kept 10 bases outside the gene matches. The germline V gene encodes CDR1 SGHVS and CDR2 FNYEAQ. The CDR3 contains 14 residues. The CDR3 sequence is CASSQKETGVGYTF. Here the CDR3 DNA reads TGTGCCAGCAGCCAAAAAGAGACAGGGGTCGGCTACACCTTC. Full variable domain (rest looked up from reference TRBV7-6 and TRBJ1-2): GAGVSQSPRYKVTKRGQDVALRCDPISGHVSLYWYRQALGQGPEFLTYFNYEAQQDKSGLPNDRFSAERPEGSISTLTIQRTEQRDSAMYRCASSQKETGVGYTFGSGTRLTVV.

The chain recombines TRBV19 with TRBJ1-2; unclear D gene. Germline V gene sequence: CDR1 LNHDA, CDR2 SQIVND (reference sequence). There are 15 residues in the CDR3. V lost 4 bases, J lost 4 bases, and 16 bases lay in between. In DNA form, the CDR3 reads TGTGCCAGTAGTACGTCCCAGTACCAGTCCTATGGCTACACCTTC. Translating gives CASSTSQYQSYGYTF. Together with reference TRBV19 and TRBJ1-2, the CDR3 gives the full variable domain: DGGITQSPKYLFRKEGQNVTLSCEQNLNHDAMYWYRQDPGQGLRLIYYSQIVNDFQKGDIAEGYSVSREKKESFPLTVTSAQKNPTAFYLCASSTSQYQSYGYTFGSGTRLTVV.

The rearrangement uses TRBV3-1 (or the pseudogene TRBV3-2) and TRBJ2-7; a weak D match, TRBD2 (6 bases). Trimming took 0 bases from V and 2 from J, leaving 17 bases between them. The CDR3 is made up of 17 amino acids. Looked up from germline, CDR1 is LGHDT and CDR2 is YNNKEL (reference sequence). As DNA, the CDR3 is TGTGCCAGCAGCCAAGAAGGAGGGCGGGGATGGGCCTACGAGCAGTACTTC. Amino acids: CASSQEGGRGWAYEQYF.

V usage is TRBV28 and J usage is TRBJ2-3; the match to TRBD2 covers 7 bases. In germline, CDR1 is MDHEN, CDR2 SYDVKM. The CDR3 covers 14 residues. The V and J ends lost 3 bases and 2 bases, in that order; junction bases with no gene match: 2. CDR3 sequence reads: CASSFGTTTDTQYF. CDR3 bases: TGTGCCAGCAGTTTCGGGACTACCACAGATACGCAGTATTTT.